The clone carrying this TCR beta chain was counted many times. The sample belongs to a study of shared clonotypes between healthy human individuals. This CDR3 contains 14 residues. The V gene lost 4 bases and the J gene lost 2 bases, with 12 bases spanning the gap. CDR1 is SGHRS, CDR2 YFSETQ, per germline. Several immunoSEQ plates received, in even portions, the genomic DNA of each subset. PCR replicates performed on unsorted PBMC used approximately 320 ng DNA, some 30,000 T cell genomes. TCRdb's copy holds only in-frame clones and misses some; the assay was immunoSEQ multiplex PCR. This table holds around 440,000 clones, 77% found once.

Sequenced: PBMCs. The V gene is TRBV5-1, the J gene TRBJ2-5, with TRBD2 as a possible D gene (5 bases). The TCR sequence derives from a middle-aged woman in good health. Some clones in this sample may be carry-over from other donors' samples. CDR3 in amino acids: CASSGPRDQETQYF. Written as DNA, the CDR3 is TGCGCCAGCAGCGGACCGAGGGATCAAGAGACCCAGTACTTC.